Shown below are 12 T cell receptor beta chains from a single sample sequenced in a study of blood T cell repertoires in COVID-19. Produced via immunoSEQ multiplex PCR; TCRdb's table is partial and in-frame only. The sample carries about 160,000 clones, less than 85% recorded once. The sequencing sample was made of peripheral blood. Receptor source: a human donor with acute or convalescent COVID-19. The donor label of this sample is uncertain.

The chain carries TRBV6-5 and TRBJ1-5, with 7 bases lining up with TRBD1. Germline V gene sequence: CDR1 MNHEY, CDR2 SVGAGI. The CDR3 is 14 amino acids. V lost 5 bases and J lost 9; bases outside the gene matches: 10. The CDR3 here is CASSHDRVIGPQHF. The CDR3 coding sequence is TGTGCCAGCAGTCATGACAGGGTAATAGGGCCCCAGCATTTT.

The rearrangement uses TRBV25-1 and TRBJ1-2; TRBD1 matches 7 bases. Germline-derived CDR1 and CDR2 are MGHDK and SYGVNS. This CDR3 is built from 16 residues. J gave up 1 base and V 3 bases, and 8 bases lay outside the gene matches. In DNA, the CDR3 is TGTGCCAGCAGTGATCCACAGGGGATGGGTAACTATGGCTACACCTTC. This translates into CASSDPQGMGNYGYTF.

The chain joins TRBV23-1 to TRBJ2-5; 7 positions agree with TRBD1. TRBV23-1 carries the ORF label, with uncertain function. V lost 4 bases to trimming and J lost 2 bases; unmatched junction nucleotides: 10. This CDR3 spans 16 amino acids. The CDR3 region has the DNA TGCGCCAGCAGTCCAAGGACAGGAGGCCGGCAAGAGACCCAGTACTTC. Amino acid sequence: CASSPRTGGRQETQYF.

The chain is built from TRBV7-9 and TRBJ1-2; D is perhaps TRBD1 (6 bases). The germline V gene encodes CDR1 SEHNR and CDR2 FQNEAQ (reference sequence). This CDR3 has 15 amino acids. V gave up 5 bases and J gave up 2 bases, with 15 bases separating them. Here the CDR3 reads CASSPQGITNYGYTF. CDR3 bases: TGTGCCAGCAGCCCACAGGGTATCACAAACTATGGCTACACCTTC. The variable domain in full, with the rest retrieved from reference TRBV7-9 and TRBJ1-2, is DTGVSQNPRHKITKRGQNVTFRCDPISEHNRLYWYRQTLGQGPEFLTYFQNEAQLEKSRLLSDRFSAERPKGSFSTLEIQRTEQGDSAMYLCASSPQGITNYGYTFGSGTRLTVV.

The rearrangement links TRBV10-3 to TRBJ2-2, with TRBD2 matching over 15 bases. The CDR3 contains 18 residues. Germline CDR1 is ENHRY and CDR2 is SYGVKD. V lost 6 bases and J lost 0; bases outside the gene matches: 5. CDR3 loop: CAISSWTSGGANTGELFF. The CDR3 bases are TGTGCCATCAGCTCTTGGACTAGCGGGGGGGCGAACACCGGGGAGCTGTTTTTT.

The genes are TRBV7-9 and TRBJ2-7; D gene unclear. The germline V and J ends were trimmed by 5 bases and 5 bases, with 25 bases remaining between them. CDR1 is SEHNR and CDR2 is FQNEAQ in the germline V gene (reference sequence). The CDR3 contains 17 residues. The CDR3 DNA is TGTGCCAGCAGCCCAGTTAGCCGAAGTTGGGTTTTCCACGAGCAGTACTTC. Its translation: CASSPVSRSWVFHEQYF.

This clone was recorded once. J is TRBJ1-6 and V is TRBV7-9; D remains ambiguous. The V gene's germline CDR1 is SEHNR and CDR2 FQNEAQ (reference sequence). V was pared by 8 bases and J by 10 bases, with 12 bases between. The CDR3 extends over 12 amino acids. In DNA form, the CDR3 reads TGTGCCAGCGCTTCATCACGGTCACCCCTCCACTTT. This sequence encodes CASASSRSPLHF.

This clone has a single count. The rearrangement joins TRBV7-9 to TRBJ1-2; 10 bases are a match to TRBD1. The CDR3 spans 15 residues. CDR1 is SEHNR, CDR2 FQNEAQ, per germline (reference sequence). Trimming removed 5 bases from V and 7 bases from J; junction bases left unmatched: 10. CDR3 protein: CASSPTSGTGVGYTF. DNA of the CDR3: TGTGCCAGCAGCCCGACGTCCGGGACAGGGGTTGGCTACACCTTC.

This clone was seen more than once but under ten times. The identical CDR3 is also encoded by other nucleotide sequences in the sample. The chain couples TRBV18 to TRBJ2-7; D gene ambiguous. Per germline, CDR1 KGHSH and CDR2 LQKENI. V lost 2 bases and J lost 0, with 5 bases in between. This CDR3 has 13 residues. CDR3 nucleotide sequence: TGTGCCAGCTCACCAGGCAGCTCCTACGAGCAGTACTTC. Translating gives CASSPGSSYEQYF.

The rearrangement uses TRBV27 and TRBJ2-4, with 8 positions matching TRBD1. V lost 5 bases and J lost 8; bases outside the gene matches: 8. The CDR3 sequence is 14 residues long. Germline V gene sequence: CDR1 MNHEY, CDR2 SMNVEV (reference sequence). This chain's CDR3 is CASSQGQGLHIQYF. The CDR3 region has the DNA TGTGCCAGCAGTCAAGGACAGGGTCTGCACATTCAGTACTTC.

The rearrangement uses TRBV3-1 (or the pseudogene TRBV3-2) and TRBJ2-7; 9 bases agree with TRBD1. Germline trimming cut 1 base from V and 3 bases from J; bases unmatched to any gene: 13. Germline CDR1 reads LGHDT; CDR2 reads YNNKEL (reference sequence). The CDR3 runs to 18 residues. Here the CDR3 reads CASSQASFPGQGLYEQYF. The CDR3 DNA is TGTGCCAGCAGCCAAGCGTCATTTCCGGGACAGGGCCTCTACGAGCAGTACTTC.

The CDR3: CASSSGQGAGGYTF. DNA for the CDR3: TGTGCCAGCAGCTCGGGACAGGGGGCCGGTGGCTACACCTTC. The V gene is TRBV7-8, the J gene TRBJ1-2; 12 positions match TRBD1. The trim removed 4 bases at V and 7 bases at J, leaving 4 bases unmatched. Germline V gene sequence: CDR1 SGHVS, CDR2 FQNEAQ. CDR3 length equals 14 residues.